This entry is about one TCR beta chain. What this receptor recognizes is not known. No base quality information exists; no much larger clone differs at one position. This sample is drawn from a study of blood T cell repertoires in COVID-19 (dated by TCRdb to the early 2020s). For the wider study: Collaborator samples came from the United States, Italy and Spain and covered acute and convalescent phases of COVID-19. The prospective study material was composed of cDNA or gDNA derived from T cells, B-cell-depleted T cells, or PBMCs. Deeply sampled blood TCRbeta repertoires from subjects exposed to, actively infected with, or recovered from COVID-19 were included in the dataset. The repertoires were released in a freely available public database intended as a resource for research on the immune response to SARS-CoV-2. Samples were obtained from the ongoing ImmuneRACE study (first 160 participants) and from over 1,000 subjects provided by 6 global collaborators. The sample metadata nearly always contained a de-identified subject ID, COVID-19 status, age in years and sex. Where available, HLA class I and class II types were obtained from metadata supplied by the sample provider rather than from assay-based typing. General study outcomes and caveats: The amount of clinical and demographic metadata varied by source and participant and was provided uncurated.

From the germline V gene (reference sequence), CDR1 is MNHEY and CDR2 is SMNVEV. From the cysteine through the phenylalanine, the CDR3 covers 13 amino acids. Just CDR3 DNA is preserved here, 39 bases in frame from base 1. The germline ends are 11 bases apart after V is trimmed by 6 bases and J by 2 bases. TCRbeta CDR3 regions were amplified from genomic DNA using the immunoSEQ Assay, a bias-controlled multiplex PCR. In the authors' own workflow: Nucleated cell counts per sample were estimated from amplification of reference gene primers within the assay. To quantify the absolute abundance of each unique TCRbeta CDR3 rearrangement, sequence reads were collapsed and filtered. For each sample, productive Simpson clonality was calculated as the square root of Simpson's diversity index over productive rearrangements. Here the immuneACCESS table is served through TCRdb, limited to in-frame sequences with V and J called. Missing clones are a known gap in these copies; in checked studies unresolved V genes cover under half, and the rest lacks a known reason. That table is the source of V, J and clone size, and D and trimming were worked out from the DNA. This sample comprises roughly 99,000 clones, under 95% of them detected only once. The top ten constitute roughly 1.2% of the sample.

Collaborating institutions collected whole blood in K2EDTA tubes following their own protocols. Collaborator samples were shipped for TCRbeta analysis as frozen whole blood, isolated PBMCs, or DNA extracted from either sample type. This clonotype was obtained from a young woman with acute or convalescent COVID-19. What was sequenced was peripheral blood. The chain employs TRBV27 and TRBJ2-7; no D gene call is confident. DNA sequence: TGTGCCAGCAGGTCCCTTCCAGCCTACGAGCAGTACTTC. This translates into CASRSLPAYEQYF.